The 22 T cell receptor beta chains reported below all come from one sample, sequenced in a study of shared clonotypes between healthy human individuals. Measured with immunoSEQ multiplex PCR; TCRdb has only the in-frame clones, and not every one. Of about 590,000 clones detected, less than 97% appear once; the ten largest clones hold 0.11%. Naive CD8 isolation took CD45RO-negative cells positively selected for CCR7 and excluded terminally differentiated effector memory CD45RA+ cells. Sequencing used naive CD8+ T cells sorted from blood. These receptor sequences come from a woman aged 25 to 39 in good health.

This chain links TRBV19 with TRBJ1-4; D remains unclear. The CDR3 loop spans 16 amino acids. From germline, CDR1 is LNHDA and CDR2 SQIVND (reference sequence). With 1 base removed from V and 5 bases from J, the gap between germline ends came to 14 bases. CDR3 sequence reads: CASSIGAGRRNEKLFF. DNA for the CDR3: TGTGCCAGTAGTATAGGCGCGGGCAGGAGGAATGAAAAACTGTTTTTT.

This chain joins TRBV7-9 and TRBJ1-1; D ambiguous. Trimming left V 5 bases short and J 11 bases short, with 12 bases between. The CDR3 is 11 residues long. The germline V gene has CDR1 SEHNR and CDR2 FQNEAQ (reference sequence). CDR3 sequence (DNA): TGTGCCAGCAGCCCCAGTAACTTGGCTTTCTTT. This sequence encodes CASSPSNLAFF.

The chain recombines TRBV6-6 with TRBJ2-7, with TRBD1 identical over 9 bases. The CDR3 length is 15 residues. Losses at the gene ends were 2 bases for V and 1 base for J; bases not matched to a gene: 3. Germline CDR1 and CDR2: MNHNY and SVGAGI (reference sequence). CDR3: CASSYQGQGSYEQYF. Written as DNA, the CDR3 is TGTGCCAGCAGTTACCAGGGACAGGGTTCCTACGAGCAGTACTTC.

The chain carries TRBV10-3 and TRBJ2-7; D call uncertain. CDR3 length: 13 amino acids. The germline V gene has CDR1 ENHRY and CDR2 SYGVKD. Trimming stripped 2 bases from V and 0 bases from J, with 5 bases between. The CDR3 bases are TGTGCCATCAGTGAGGACACCTCCTACGAGCAGTACTTC. Amino acid sequence: CAISEDTSYEQYF.

V usage is TRBV28 and J usage is TRBJ1-5; D is uncertain. Germline V gene data show CDR1 as MDHEN and CDR2 as SYDVKM. V lost 3 bases and J lost 0, with 6 bases in between. This CDR3 spans 14 amino acids. CDR3 protein: CASSFGDSNQPQHF. DNA of the CDR3: TGTGCCAGCAGTTTTGGGGATAGCAATCAGCCCCAGCATTTT.

The chain uses TRBV7-8 and TRBJ2-7; TRBD2 matches 7 bases. The CDR3 extends over 15 amino acids. J was trimmed by 2 bases and V by 5 bases; bases with no gene match: 9. Germline CDR1 reads SGHVS; CDR2 reads FQNEAQ. The CDR3 sequence is CASSAKLAQTYEQYF. As DNA, the CDR3 is TGTGCCAGCAGCGCCAAACTAGCGCAGACCTACGAGCAGTACTTC.

V and J are TRBV27 and TRBJ2-2; 9 nucleotides line up with TRBD1. The CDR3 is 14 amino acids. Looked up from germline, CDR1 is MNHEY and CDR2 is SMNVEV (reference sequence). The V gene end was trimmed by 8 bases and the J gene end by 3 bases; junction bases not matched to a gene: 4. The CDR3 bases are TGTGCCAGCGGGGGACAGGGCTACACCGGGGAGCTGTTTTTT. It codes for CASGGQGYTGELFF.

This chain links TRBV28 with TRBJ2-2; 15 bases map to TRBD2. Germline loops: CDR1 MDHEN, CDR2 SYDVKM. Trimming cost V 11 bases and J 5 bases; bases outside gene matches: 3. This CDR3 has 14 amino acids. The CDR3 coding sequence is TGTGCCGGTGGACTAGCGGGAGGGACCGGGGAGCTGTTTTTT. Amino acid sequence: CAGGLAGGTGELFF.

The chain joins TRBV4-1 to TRBJ2-1, with 14 bases identical to TRBD2. Trimming removed 4 bases from V and 8 bases from J; junction bases left unmatched: 10. Per germline, CDR1 MGHRA and CDR2 YSYEKL. This CDR3 has 17 amino acids. Written as DNA, the CDR3 is TGCGCCAGCAGCCCTAGACTAGCGGGAGGGCCTTTGGATGAGCAGTTCTTC. Its translation is CASSPRLAGGPLDEQFF.

The CDR3 sequence is CASSQGEGPSYEQYF. For the CDR3, the DNA is TGCGCCAGCAGCCAAGGGGAGGGACCGAGCTACGAGCAGTACTTC. J is TRBJ2-5 and V is TRBV4-1, with 7 positions matching TRBD2. The DNA end is more similar to TRBJ2-7, so the J call may be wrong. The CDR3 contains 15 residues. Germline values: CDR1 MGHRA, CDR2 YSYEKL.

The chain links TRBV19 to TRBJ1-1; D not resolved. Germline V gene lookup returns CDR1 LNHDA and CDR2 SQIVND (reference sequence). The length of the CDR3 is 13 residues. V dropped 3 bases and J dropped 4 bases, with 9 bases sitting between them. The CDR3 sequence: CASSITSSTEAFF. The CDR3, as DNA: TGTGCCAGTAGTATCACCAGCAGCACTGAAGCTTTCTTT.

This clone was counted a single time. The chain employs TRBV7-8 and TRBJ2-1; 7 bases fit TRBD2. V dropped 1 base and J dropped 4; count of bases not matched to a gene: 7. This CDR3 contains 16 residues. Germline V gives CDR1 SGHVS, CDR2 FQNEAQ. CDR3 region: CASSLGGRETYNEQFF. CDR3 nucleotides: TGTGCCAGCAGCTTAGGAGGGCGGGAGACATACAATGAGCAGTTCTTC.

This chain links TRBV27 with TRBJ2-7, with 12 bases aligning to TRBD2. Germline V CDR1 and CDR2: MNHEY, SMNVEV (reference sequence). V lost 8 bases, J lost 5 bases, and 1 base stayed unmatched. The CDR3 sequence is 12 residues long. CDR3 residues: CASWTSGNEQYF. The CDR3 DNA sequence: TGTGCCAGCTGGACTAGCGGGAACGAGCAGTACTTC.

The chain uses TRBV5-1 and TRBJ2-7; 9 nucleotides line up with TRBD1. CDR1 is SGHRS and CDR2 is YFSETQ in the germline V gene. CDR3 size: 19 residues. The V gene end was trimmed by 3 bases and the J gene end by 3 bases; junction bases not matched to a gene: 19. CDR3 bases: TGCGCCAGCAGCTACCTCGACAGTCCCGGGACAGGGATCGACTACGAGCAGTACTTC. This codes for CASSYLDSPGTGIDYEQYF.

The chain joins TRBV7-2 to TRBJ2-5; D is tentatively TRBD1 or TRBD2 (5 bases each). The V gene lost 1 base and the J gene lost 5 bases, with 20 bases spanning the gap. The CDR3 loop spans 17 amino acids. Germline CDR1 and CDR2: SGHTA and FQGNSA. The DNA for the CDR3 is TGTGCCAGCAGCTTAGAGGAATGGAGGCAGGGTGGCGAGACCCAGTACTTC. It specifies CASSLEEWRQGGETQYF. Combining the CDR3 with reference TRBV7-2 and TRBJ2-5 gives the whole variable domain GAGVSQSPSNKVTEKGKDVELRCDPISGHTALYWYRQSLGQGLEFLIYFQGNSAPDKSGLPSDRFSAERTGGSVSTLTIQRTQQEDSAVYLCASSLEEWRQGGETQYFGPGTRLLVL.

The chain is built from TRBV19 and TRBJ1-1, with D maybe TRBD1 (5 bases). V lost 1 base, J lost 7 bases, and 7 bases lay in between. Germline CDR1 and CDR2: LNHDA and SQIVND (reference sequence). The CDR3 contains 12 residues. The CDR3: CASSIGGNEAFF. DNA for the CDR3: TGTGCCAGTAGTATAGGGGGGAATGAAGCTTTCTTT.

The chain uses TRBV19 and TRBJ1-5; D gene unclear. V was pared by 7 bases and J by 5 bases, with 12 bases between. Germline CDR1 and CDR2: LNHDA and SQIVND (reference sequence). The CDR3 spans 13 residues. Here the CDR3 reads CASNEGWDQPQHF. CDR3 bases: TGTGCCAGTAACGAGGGTTGGGATCAGCCCCAGCATTTT. The entire variable domain, with the rest obtained from reference TRBV19 and TRBJ1-5, is as follows: DGGITQSPKYLFRKEGQNVTLSCEQNLNHDAMYWYRQDPGQGLRLIYYSQIVNDFQKGDIAEGYSVSREKKESFPLTVTSAQKNPTAFYLCASNEGWDQPQHFGDGTRLSIL.

The gene calls are TRBV7-6 and TRBJ2-5; tentatively, D is TRBD2 (6 bases). The germline CDR1 and CDR2 sequences are SGHVS and FNYEAQ. V lost 5 bases to trimming and J lost 1 base, with 14 bases between them. This CDR3 region has 15 residues. The CDR3 is CASSHPRDFQETQYF. As DNA, the CDR3 is TGTGCCAGCAGCCACCCTAGGGACTTCCAAGAGACCCAGTACTTC.

This chain uses TRBV7-8 with TRBJ2-7, with D perhaps being TRBD1 or TRBD2 (6 bases each). V was cut by 5 bases and J by 6 bases, with 17 bases left in between. Germline CDR1 SGHVS, CDR2 FQNEAQ. CDR3 length equals 14 residues. The CDR3 DNA sequence: TGTGCCAGCAGCCCCCCGGACGGGGGCGGCGAGCAGTACTTC. Translating gives CASSPPDGGGEQYF.

The chain couples TRBV21-1 to TRBJ1-1. TRBV21-1 is tagged as a pseudogene. The CDR3 has 14 amino acids. CDR3 in DNA: TGTGCCAGCAGCAAAGCAAAGGTTAACACTGAAGCTTTCTTT. Translating it yields CASSKAKVNTEAFF.

The genes are TRBV7-9 and TRBJ2-5, with 13 bases matching TRBD2. Germline lookup yields CDR1 SEHNR and CDR2 FQNEAQ (reference sequence). The CDR3 consists of 16 residues. With V trimmed by 6 bases and J by 3 bases, 7 bases remained unmatched. CDR3 region: CASRPIGLAGEETQYF. Written as DNA, the CDR3 is TGTGCCAGCAGACCCATTGGACTAGCGGGAGAAGAGACCCAGTACTTC. Full variable domain (outside the CDR3, taken from reference TRBV7-9 and TRBJ2-5): DTGVSQNPRHKITKRGQNVTFRCDPISEHNRLYWYRQTLGQGPEFLTYFQNEAQLEKSRLLSDRFSAERPKGSFSTLEIQRTEQGDSAMYLCASRPIGLAGEETQYFGPGTRLLVL.

The V and J genes are TRBV28 and TRBJ2-2; 9 bases fit TRBD1. Germline values: CDR1 MDHEN, CDR2 SYDVKM. V dropped 3 bases and J dropped 6; count of bases not matched to a gene: 14. The CDR3 loop spans 18 amino acids. The CDR3, as DNA: TGTGCCAGCAGTTTTAAAGGCGTTGGGACAGGGTTTCCCGGGGAGCTGTTTTTT. It encodes CASSFKGVGTGFPGELFF.